This TCR beta chain was sequenced during a study of T cell repertoires in cytomegalovirus infection. V shed 3 bases and J 9 bases; nucleotides not matched to a gene: 4. The CDR3 runs 14 residues. Looked up from germline, CDR1 is MGHRA and CDR2 is YSYEKL. TCRdb passed the reads through MiXCR, listing each CDR3 protein once. The sample lists about 740,000 distinct CDR3 sequences, roughly a third occurring once. This clonotype has just a few counts. The source of this sequence is a human donor in good health (CMV status not recorded). Some clones in this sample may be carry-over from other donors' samples. This chain uses TRBV4-1 with TRBJ2-1, with TRBD1 matching 11 bases. The sample was PBMCs. The CDR3 is CASSQDRGLAEQFF. The CDR3 DNA is TGCGCCAGCAGCCAGGACAGGGGGCTCGCTGAGCAGTTCTTC.